A selection of T cell receptor beta chains follows, all from one sample in a study of cytomegalovirus exposure and HLA in healthy donors. Only in-frame clones appear in the TCRdb table, and some are missing; sequencing was by immunoSEQ multiplex PCR. The table includes about 74,000 clones, about 93% detected once. The sequencing input was PBMCs. These receptors came from a man between 18 and 35 years old in good health and CMV-seropositive. The conserved cysteine and the conserved F or W are not part of the CDR3 here. Size tells how often a clone was seen (once, few, many) or the class of an expanded clone, and some rows leave it out.

ASSLGTSGSHEQY	-	TRBV6-1
ASKTGRVQPQH	-	TRBV28
ASINRASGYEQY	-	TRBV6-1
ASSTGQAPSSYNEQF	-	TRBV9
ASSQDQGLSYEQY	-	TRBV4-1
AISPLAASTGELF	-	TRBV10-3
ASGLGQGTDTQY	-	TRBV12-5
AWSVQGSSYNEQF	-	TRBV30
ASSQTNEKLF	-	TRBV28
ASSQGDRKGEKLF	-	TRBV7-9
ASSLDSPGYNEQF	once	TRBV5-1
ASSRTDRGDGYT	-	TRBV18
ASSFGSLTGNSLKNIQY	-	TRBV11-3
ASSEAPGNTEAF	-	TRBV2
ASSERTSGNWQF	-	TRBV10-2
ASSGQGNGNTIY	-	TRBV13
ASSLTGDYGYT	-	TRBV5-1
ASRPSGSLYEQY	-	TRBV6-1
ASSETGDSGNTIY	-	TRBV5-1
ASSPAVNVNQPQH	-	TRBV18
ASSMEAGGTSHYNEQF	-	TRBV19
ASTRPGRYEQY	-	TRBV25-1